A single sample is the source of the 9 T cell receptor beta chains below, sequenced in a study of early T cells in non-severe SARS-CoV-2 infection. TCRdb re-called the 5' RACE reads with MiXCR, one entry per CDR3 protein. The sample has approximately 74,000 distinct CDR3 sequences, 11% to 15% seen once; the top ten hold 11%. Sequencing was performed on whole blood. These receptors all stem from an adult who was a healthcare worker with PCR-confirmed SARS-CoV-2 infection or an uninfected control (not recorded which).

The CDR3 sequence is CAWRANGRVTEAFF. CDR3 bases: TGTGCCTGGAGGGCCAACGGAAGGGTCACTGAAGCTTTCTTT. The V gene is TRBV30, the J gene TRBJ1-1; D gene ambiguous. The CDR3 is 14 residues long. The V end was cut by 3 bases, the J end by 4 bases, with 15 bases between. Germline V gene data show CDR1 as GTSNPN and CDR2 as SVGIG (reference sequence). The full variable domain, in which reference TRBV30 and TRBJ1-1 provide the parts outside the CDR3, is SQTIHQWPATLVQPVGSPLSLECTVEGTSNPNLYWYRQAAGRGLQLLFYSVGIGQISSEVPQNLSASRPQDRQFILSSKKLLLSDSGFYLCAWRANGRVTEAFFGQGTRLTVV.

The rearrangement uses TRBV11-2 and TRBJ2-4; D is undetermined. CDR1 and CDR2 from the germline V gene are SGHAT and FQNNGV. The CDR3 runs to 16 residues. Trimming removed 1 base at V and 5 bases at J, with 15 bases between. Here the CDR3 DNA reads TGTGCCAGCAGCTTAGTCGTCAGCAGGTCTCAAAACATTCAGTACTTC. Translation: CASSLVVSRSQNIQYF. The full variable domain, its missing parts supplied by reference TRBV11-2 and TRBJ2-4, is EAGVAQSPRYKIIEKRQSVAFWCNPISGHATLYWYQQILGQGPKLLIQFQNNGVVDDSQLPKDRFSAERLKGVDSTLKIQPAKLEDSAVYLCASSLVVSRSQNIQYFGAGTRLSVL.

This clonotype appeared many times. The genes are TRBV29-1 and TRBJ1-1, with TRBD1 matching 7 bases. Trimming at V came to 7 bases and at J to 6 bases, leaving 5 bases not matched to a gene. Per germline, CDR1 SQVTM and CDR2 ANQGSEA. The CDR3 extends over 11 amino acids. The DNA for the CDR3 is TGCAGCGGTATGACAGGGCCTGAAGCTTTCTTT. As protein: CSGMTGPEAFF.

This sequence joins TRBV28 and TRBJ1-4; 9 bases map to TRBD1. Germline V CDR1 and CDR2: MDHEN, SYDVKM. J lost 5 bases, V lost 5 bases, and 9 bases had no gene match. The CDR3 spans 16 residues. The CDR3, as DNA: TGTGCCAGCAGTCCCACGTTAGACAGGGGGAATGAAAAACTGTTTTTT. Its translation is CASSPTLDRGNEKLFF.

The chain recombines TRBV6-1 with TRBJ2-4; TRBD1 is a possible D gene (6 bases). This CDR3 spans 17 amino acids. Per germline, CDR1 MNHNS and CDR2 SASEGT. V shed 2 bases and J shed 7 bases, with 21 bases lying between them. The CDR3 loop is CASSERQADVARNIQYF. CDR3 sequence (DNA): TGTGCCAGCAGTGAACGACAGGCCGATGTGGCAAGGAACATTCAGTACTTC.

The chain is built from TRBV20-1 and TRBJ2-7, with D possibly matching TRBD2 (7 bases). The germline V gene encodes CDR1 DFQATT and CDR2 SNEGSKA (reference sequence). The CDR3 has 16 amino acids. V lost 0 bases and J 2 bases, leaving 17 bases between the germline ends. The CDR3 DNA is TGCAGTGCTAGAGATCTGCAGGGCGGGGGCCCCTACGAGCAGTACTTC. As protein: CSARDLQGGGPYEQYF.

This clonotype was seen only a few times. The V call is TRBV11-2, the J call TRBJ2-6, with D possibly TRBD1 on 6 matching bases. The CDR3 is made up of 18 amino acids. Trimming took off 3 bases at V and 1 base at J, with 16 bases between the two ends. Germline V lookup: CDR1 SGHAT, CDR2 FQNNGV. The CDR3 is CASSFRQDLVSGANVLTF. The DNA of the CDR3 is TGTGCCAGCAGCTTCCGACAGGATCTAGTTTCTGGGGCCAACGTCCTGACTTTC.

The sample holds a few counts of this clonotype. The chain uses TRBV30 and TRBJ1-1; D is perhaps TRBD1 (5 bases). The germline V and J ends were trimmed by 3 bases and 6 bases, with 20 bases remaining between them. The CDR3 has 15 amino acids. CDR1 GTSNPN and CDR2 SVGIG come from the germline V gene (reference sequence). The CDR3 nucleotides are TGTGCCTGGAGGGGAACCTTCGGGGGTAACCCTGAAGCTTTCTTT. Its protein is CAWRGTFGGNPEAFF.

This clonotype was picked up one time. This sequence joins TRBV3-1 and TRBJ2-7; 7 bases agree with TRBD1. This CDR3 spans 15 amino acids. The germline V gene encodes CDR1 LGHDT and CDR2 YNNKEL (reference sequence). V lost 1 base, J lost 5 bases, and 8 bases stayed unmatched. The CDR3 loop reads CASSQAPGQPHEQYF. In nucleotides, the CDR3 is TGTGCCAGCAGCCAAGCCCCGGGACAGCCGCACGAGCAGTACTTC.